The following is a T cell receptor beta chain sequence with its context. V lost 5 bases and J 10 bases, leaving 21 bases between the germline ends. The CDR3 runs to 15 residues. The germline CDR1 and CDR2 sequences are MNHEY and SVGEGT. This specimen comes from a study of blood T cell repertoires in COVID-19. Study summary: Donors in the United States, Italy and Spain gave samples during acute or convalescent COVID-19.

Membership in each cohort depended on participant-reported clinical history. In the authors' methods: Estimated nucleated cell counts came from reference gene primer amplification. Libraries were prepared by immunoSEQ multiplex PCR; TCRdb keeps only in-frame clonotypes and omits some of them. Clone size and the V and J calls come from that table; the DNA yielded D and trimming. The repertoire consists of around 170,000 clones, with roughly 80% occurring once and the leading ten covering approximately 12%. The sequenced sample was PBMCs or T cells enriched from blood (not recorded which). The chain uses TRBV6-2 or TRBV6-3 and TRBJ1-5, with D tentatively TRBD1 (6 bases). The source is a man in his fifties who had recovered from COVID-19. The CDR3 DNA reads as TGTGCCAGCAGTCGTTTCACCACAGGGATTCACCCCCAGCATTTT. The encoded protein is CASSRFTTGIHPQHF.